The present T cell receptor beta chain was sequenced within a study of shared clonotypes between healthy human individuals. About the study: In total, the donors were a couple of women and a few men aged 18 to 49. CD4 naive and CD4 memory each took three plates per donor, while CD8 naive took two and CD8 memory one.

From germline, CDR1 is WNHNN and CDR2 SYGVQD (reference sequence). CDR3 size: 13 residues. After removal of 5 bases from V and 8 bases from J, the junction contained 8 bases not matched to a gene. Original methodology: ImmunoSEQ sequences covered only the junction and lacked quality scores; filtering therefore differed. Profiled with immunoSEQ multiplex PCR; TCRdb holds only in-frame clones, not every one. V and J calls and clone size follow that table, whereas D and trimming were derived from the DNA. The data show nearly 2 million clones, approximately 94% seen once. CD45RO-negative, CCR7-selected cells formed the naive CD8 fraction, which excluded terminally differentiated effector memory CD45RA+ cells.

This chain joins TRBV10-1 and TRBJ1-2; the match to TRBD1 covers 7 bases. The sequencing sample was made of naive CD8+ T cells sorted from blood. This TCR was sampled from a man between 18 and 29 years old in good health. The CDR3 region has the DNA TGCGCCAGCAGTCGGACAGGCCTCCGGGGCTACACCTTC. Protein product: CASSRTGLRGYTF.